The 5 T cell receptor beta chains presented below share a single source sample, sequenced in a study of radiotherapy plus CTLA-4 blockade in lung cancer. Method: immunoSEQ multiplex PCR; TCRdb's copy keeps in-frame clones and lacks some. The sample includes more than 90,000 clones, 65% to 85% of them seen just once. The specimen comprised peripheral blood, sampled from a patient treated with radiotherapy plus ipilimumab. Receptors were obtained from a human donor with non-small cell lung cancer who had a partial response to radiotherapy plus ipilimumab.

The gene calls are TRBV6-6 and TRBJ1-1; 7 nucleotides agree with TRBD1. V was clipped by 7 bases and J by 4 bases; unmatched bases: 6. The CDR3 sequence is 13 residues long. Germline CDR1 and CDR2: MNHNY and SVGAGI (reference sequence). The CDR3 DNA follows: TGTGCCAGCATAGAGGGGGCAGGCACTGAAGCTTTCTTT. Protein sequence: CASIEGAGTEAFF.

The chain is built from TRBV5-1 and TRBJ2-2, with D possibly being TRBD1 (6 bases). Germline CDR1 and CDR2: SGHRS and YFSETQ. V was clipped by 9 bases and J by 2 bases, with 14 bases between them. CDR3 length: 14 amino acids. CDR3: CATGPGHNTGELFF. The CDR3 nucleotides read TGCGCCACCGGTCCGGGACACAACACCGGGGAGCTGTTTTTT.

The V and J genes are TRBV6-5 and TRBJ2-2; the match to TRBD1 covers 9 bases. This CDR3 spans 16 amino acids. After removal of 4 bases from V and 4 bases from J, the junction contained 7 bases not matched to a gene. Germline V lookup: CDR1 MNHEY, CDR2 SVGAGI. The CDR3 sequence is CASSSSGTGPTGELFF. CDR3 coding DNA: TGTGCCAGCAGTTCCTCCGGGACAGGGCCCACCGGGGAGCTGTTTTTT.

V gene TRBV11-2 combines with J gene TRBJ1-2; 7 bases match TRBD1. V shed 4 bases, J shed 6 bases, and the junction held 8 bases outside the gene matches. Germline lookup yields CDR1 SGHAT and CDR2 FQNNGV. The CDR3 spans 14 residues. The CDR3 DNA is TGTGCCAGCAGCTCCCACGACAGGGCGCATGGCTACACCTTC. Encoded protein: CASSSHDRAHGYTF.

The chain is built from TRBV5-1 and TRBJ2-6; the D gene is possibly TRBD1 (6 bases). Trimming removed 6 bases at V and 0 bases at J, with 10 bases between. The germline CDR1 and CDR2 sequences are SGHRS and YFSETQ. CDR3 length: 15 amino acids. The CDR3 protein is CASTRGGSGANVLTF. CDR3 coding DNA: TGCGCCAGCACCAGAGGGGGCTCTGGGGCCAACGTCCTGACTTTC.